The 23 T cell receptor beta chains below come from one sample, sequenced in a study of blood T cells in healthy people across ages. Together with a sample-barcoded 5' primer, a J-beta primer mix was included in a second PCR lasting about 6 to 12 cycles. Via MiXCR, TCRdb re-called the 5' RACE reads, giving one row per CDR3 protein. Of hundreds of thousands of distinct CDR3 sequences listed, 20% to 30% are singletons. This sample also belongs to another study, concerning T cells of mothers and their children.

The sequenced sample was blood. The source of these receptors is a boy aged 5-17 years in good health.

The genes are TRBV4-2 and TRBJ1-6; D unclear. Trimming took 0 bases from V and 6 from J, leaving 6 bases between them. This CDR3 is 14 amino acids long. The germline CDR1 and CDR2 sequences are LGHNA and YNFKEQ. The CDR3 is CASSQEQVNSPLHF. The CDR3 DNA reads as TGTGCCAGCAGCCAAGAGCAGGTTAATTCACCCCTCCACTTT.

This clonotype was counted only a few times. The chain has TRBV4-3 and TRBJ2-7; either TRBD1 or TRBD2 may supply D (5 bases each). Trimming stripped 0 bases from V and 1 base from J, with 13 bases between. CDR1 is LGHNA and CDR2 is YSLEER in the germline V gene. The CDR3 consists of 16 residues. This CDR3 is CASSQDRGDISYEQYF. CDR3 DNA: TGCGCCAGCAGCCAAGATCGAGGGGATATTTCCTACGAGCAGTACTTC.

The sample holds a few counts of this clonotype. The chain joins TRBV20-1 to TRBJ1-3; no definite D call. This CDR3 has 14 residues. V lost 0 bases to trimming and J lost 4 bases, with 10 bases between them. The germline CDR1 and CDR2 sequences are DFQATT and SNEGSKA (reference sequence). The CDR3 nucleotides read TGCAGTGCTAGAGAGGGGTCGGAGGGAAACACCATATATTTT. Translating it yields CSAREGSEGNTIYF.

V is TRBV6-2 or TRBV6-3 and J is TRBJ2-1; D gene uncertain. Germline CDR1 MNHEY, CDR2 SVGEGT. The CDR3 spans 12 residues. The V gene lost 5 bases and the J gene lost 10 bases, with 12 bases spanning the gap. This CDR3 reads CASSQWVDEQFF. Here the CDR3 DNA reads TGTGCCAGCAGTCAATGGGTGGACGAGCAGTTCTTC.

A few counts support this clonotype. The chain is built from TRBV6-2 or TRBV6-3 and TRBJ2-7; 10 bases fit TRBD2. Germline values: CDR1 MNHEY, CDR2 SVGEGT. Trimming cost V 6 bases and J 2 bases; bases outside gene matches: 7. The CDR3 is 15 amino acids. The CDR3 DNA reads TGTGCCAGCAGCCAACGAGCGGGGGGGCCCTACGAGCAGTACTTC. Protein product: CASSQRAGGPYEQYF.

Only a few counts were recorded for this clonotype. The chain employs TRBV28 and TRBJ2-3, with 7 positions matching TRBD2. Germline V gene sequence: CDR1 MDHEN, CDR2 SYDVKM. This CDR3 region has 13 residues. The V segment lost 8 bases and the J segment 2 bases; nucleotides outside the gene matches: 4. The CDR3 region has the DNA TGTGCCAGCGCAGCGGGGTACACAGATACGCAGTATTTT. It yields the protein CASAAGYTDTQYF.

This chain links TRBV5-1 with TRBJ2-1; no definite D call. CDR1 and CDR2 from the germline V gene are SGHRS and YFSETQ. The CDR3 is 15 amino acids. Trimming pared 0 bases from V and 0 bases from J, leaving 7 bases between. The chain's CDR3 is CASSLGRYSYNEQFF. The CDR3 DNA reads TGCGCCAGCAGCTTGGGCCGCTACTCCTACAATGAGCAGTTCTTC.

The DNA of the CDR3 is TGTGCCACCAGTGACACAGGTCCTAACACCATATATTTT. Translating it yields CATSDTGPNTIYF. The chain employs TRBV24-1 and TRBJ1-3, with D possibly matching TRBD1 (5 bases). This CDR3 is 13 amino acids long. Looked up from germline, CDR1 is KGHDR and CDR2 is SFDVKD. The germline V and J ends were trimmed by 4 bases and 7 bases, with 10 bases remaining between them.

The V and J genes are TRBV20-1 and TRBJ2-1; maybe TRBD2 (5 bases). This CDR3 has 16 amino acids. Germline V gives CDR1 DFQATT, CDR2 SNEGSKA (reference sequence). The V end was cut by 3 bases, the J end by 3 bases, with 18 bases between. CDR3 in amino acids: CSARSGRGNDYNEQFF. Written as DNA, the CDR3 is TGCAGTGCTAGGAGCGGTCGAGGAAATGACTACAATGAGCAGTTCTTC.

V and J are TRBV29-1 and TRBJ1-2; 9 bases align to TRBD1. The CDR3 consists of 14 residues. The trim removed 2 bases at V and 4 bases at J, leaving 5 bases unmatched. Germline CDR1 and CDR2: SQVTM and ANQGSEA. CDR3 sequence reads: CSVERAQGAYGYTF. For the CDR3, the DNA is TGCAGCGTTGAAAGGGCACAGGGGGCCTATGGCTACACCTTC.

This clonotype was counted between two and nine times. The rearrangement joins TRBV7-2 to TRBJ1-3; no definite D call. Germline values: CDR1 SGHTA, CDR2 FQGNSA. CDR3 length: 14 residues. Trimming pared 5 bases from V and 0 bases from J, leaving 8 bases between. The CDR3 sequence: CASSLTLSGNTIYF. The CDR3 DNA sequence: TGTGCCAGCAGCCTGACCCTCTCTGGAAACACCATATATTTT.

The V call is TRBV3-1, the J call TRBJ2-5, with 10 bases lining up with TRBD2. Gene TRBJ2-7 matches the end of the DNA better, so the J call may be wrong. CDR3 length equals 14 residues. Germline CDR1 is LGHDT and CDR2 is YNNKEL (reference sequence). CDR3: CAISHPGLANEQYF. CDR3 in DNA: TGTGCCATTTCCCATCCGGGACTAGCGAACGAGCAGTACTTC.

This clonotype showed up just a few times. The CDR3 here is CASRVGAPNTEAFF. Here the CDR3 DNA reads TGTGCCAGCAGGGTGGGGGCACCTAACACTGAAGCTTTCTTT. The V call is TRBV6-6, the J call TRBJ1-1; tentative D call: TRBD1 (6 bases). Germline V gene sequence: CDR1 MNHNY, CDR2 SVGAGI (reference sequence). V dropped 6 bases and J dropped 2 bases, with 13 bases sitting between them. CDR3 length equals 14 residues.

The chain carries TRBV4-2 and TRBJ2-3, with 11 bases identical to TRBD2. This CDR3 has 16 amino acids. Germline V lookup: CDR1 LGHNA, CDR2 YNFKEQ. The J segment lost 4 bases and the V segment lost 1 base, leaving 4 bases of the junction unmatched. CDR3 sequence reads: CASSQALAGGADTQYF. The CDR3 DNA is TGTGCCAGCAGCCAAGCCCTAGCGGGGGGTGCAGATACGCAGTATTTT.

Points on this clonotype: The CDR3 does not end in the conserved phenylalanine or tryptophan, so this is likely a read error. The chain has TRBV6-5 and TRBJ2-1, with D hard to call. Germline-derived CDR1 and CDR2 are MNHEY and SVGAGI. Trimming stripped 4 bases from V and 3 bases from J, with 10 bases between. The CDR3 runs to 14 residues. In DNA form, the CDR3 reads TGTGCCAGCAGTTCACCGGACGGCTACAATGAGCAGTTCTCC. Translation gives CASSSPDGYNEQFS.

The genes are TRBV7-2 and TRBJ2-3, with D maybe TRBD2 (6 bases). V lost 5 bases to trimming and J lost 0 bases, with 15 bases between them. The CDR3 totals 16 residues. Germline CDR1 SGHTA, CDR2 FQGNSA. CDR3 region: CASSIRGLGSTDTQYF. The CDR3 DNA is TGTGCCAGCAGCATACGGGGACTCGGAAGCACAGATACGCAGTATTTT.

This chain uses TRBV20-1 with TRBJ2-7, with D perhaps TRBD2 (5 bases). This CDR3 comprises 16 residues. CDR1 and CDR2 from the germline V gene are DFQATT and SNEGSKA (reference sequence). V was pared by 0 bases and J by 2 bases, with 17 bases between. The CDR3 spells CSAREYTGGPPYEQYF. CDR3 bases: TGCAGTGCTAGAGAATATACGGGCGGGCCCCCCTACGAGCAGTACTTC.

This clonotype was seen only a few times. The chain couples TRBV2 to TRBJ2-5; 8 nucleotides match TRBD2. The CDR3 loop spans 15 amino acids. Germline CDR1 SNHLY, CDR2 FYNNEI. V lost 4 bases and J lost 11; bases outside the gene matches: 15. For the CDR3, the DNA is TGTGCCAGCAGTGTAGTGACGGGAGGGCCGGGAGAGCAGTACTTC. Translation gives CASSVVTGGPGEQYF.

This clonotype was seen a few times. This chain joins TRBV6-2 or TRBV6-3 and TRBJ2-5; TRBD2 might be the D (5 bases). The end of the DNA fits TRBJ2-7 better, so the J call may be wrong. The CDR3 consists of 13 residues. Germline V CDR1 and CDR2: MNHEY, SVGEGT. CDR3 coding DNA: TGTGCCAGCTTCCCGGGAAACTCCTACGAGCAGTACTTC. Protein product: CASFPGNSYEQYF.

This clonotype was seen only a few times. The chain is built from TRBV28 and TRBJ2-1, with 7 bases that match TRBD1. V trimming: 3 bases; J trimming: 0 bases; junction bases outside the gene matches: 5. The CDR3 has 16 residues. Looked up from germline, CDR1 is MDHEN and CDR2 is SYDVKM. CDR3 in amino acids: CASSFRDSSSYNEQFF. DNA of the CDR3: TGTGCCAGCAGTTTCAGGGACAGTAGCTCCTACAATGAGCAGTTCTTC.

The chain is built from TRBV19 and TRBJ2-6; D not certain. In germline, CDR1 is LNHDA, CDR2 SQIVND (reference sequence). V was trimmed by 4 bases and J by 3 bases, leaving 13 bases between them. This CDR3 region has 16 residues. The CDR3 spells CASSREHPSGANVLTF. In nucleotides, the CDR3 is TGTGCCAGTAGTAGAGAGCATCCAAGTGGGGCCAACGTCCTGACTTTC.

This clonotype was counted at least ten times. CDR3 sequence (DNA): TGTGCCAGCAGTTTATGGGAGCGGGAGGGAGAGACCCAGTACTTC. Amino acid sequence: CASSLWEREGETQYF. The genes are TRBV28 and TRBJ2-5; 10 positions agree with TRBD2. The trim removed 0 bases at V and 4 bases at J, leaving 2 bases unmatched. Germline values: CDR1 MDHEN, CDR2 SYDVKM. The CDR3 length is 15 residues.

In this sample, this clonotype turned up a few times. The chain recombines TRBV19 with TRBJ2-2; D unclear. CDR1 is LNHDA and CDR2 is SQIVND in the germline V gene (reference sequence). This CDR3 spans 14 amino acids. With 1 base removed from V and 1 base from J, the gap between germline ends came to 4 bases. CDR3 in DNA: TGTGCCAGTAGTATAGTGGGGAACACCGGGGAGCTGTTTTTT. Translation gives CASSIVGNTGELFF.